The 17 T cell receptor beta chains given below trace back to one sample, sequenced in a study of early T cells in non-severe SARS-CoV-2 infection. MiXCR was run by TCRdb on the 5' RACE reads, yielding one entry per CDR3 protein. In the table there are some 48,000 distinct CDR3 sequences, approximately 13% of which are singletons. Sample: whole blood. These receptors were taken from an adult who was a healthcare worker with PCR-confirmed SARS-CoV-2 infection or an uninfected control (not recorded which).

The genes are TRBV12-3 or TRBV12-4 and TRBJ1-2; perhaps TRBD1 as D (5 bases). V was shortened by 3 bases and J by 4 bases, with 9 bases between the two germline ends. The CDR3 loop spans 13 amino acids. The CDR3 spells CASSFKGPYGYTF. The CDR3 bases are TGTGCCAGCAGTTTTAAGGGACCCTATGGCTACACCTTC.

This clonotype has a count of ten or more. J is TRBJ1-4 and V is TRBV4-1, with a weak D call TRBD1 (5 bases). The CDR3 runs to 18 residues. The V end was cut by 1 base, the J end by 0 bases, with 15 bases between. Germline V gives CDR1 MGHRA, CDR2 YSYEKL. In DNA form, the CDR3 reads TGCGCCAGCAGCCAAGGGATCGCCAGGGTGGCAACTAATGAAAAACTGTTTTTT. Its translation is CASSQGIARVATNEKLFF.

This clonotype was observed a few times. The chain joins TRBV12-3 or TRBV12-4 to TRBJ2-2; either TRBD1 or TRBD2 may supply D (5 bases each). The ends were cut back, 6 bases at V and 2 bases at J, with 16 bases in the middle. The CDR3 has 16 amino acids. In DNA form, the CDR3 reads TGTGCCAGCAGACCTCCGGGACGGAGAAACACCGGGGAGCTGTTTTTT. This codes for CASRPPGRRNTGELFF.

J is TRBJ2-3 and V is TRBV6-2 or TRBV6-3; 7 nucleotides match TRBD1. Germline-derived CDR1 and CDR2 are MNHEY and SVGEGT. V lost 6 bases, J lost 1 base, and 4 bases stayed unmatched. The CDR3 length is 14 residues. Here the CDR3 DNA reads TGTGCCAGCAGCAACAGGGGCCGCACAGATACGCAGTATTTT. Amino acid sequence: CASSNRGRTDTQYF.

This clonotype was picked up many times. The V gene is TRBV6-5, the J gene TRBJ2-5; the match to TRBD2 covers 7 bases. The germline CDR1 and CDR2 sequences are MNHEY and SVGAGI. Trimming at V came to 6 bases and at J to 2 bases, leaving 9 bases not matched to a gene. CDR3 length equals 15 residues. The DNA of the CDR3 is TGTGCCAGCAGAAGGACTAGGGCTTTTCAAGAGACCCAGTACTTC. Protein: CASRRTRAFQETQYF.

The chain recombines TRBV6-5 with TRBJ1-2; 9 bases map to TRBD1. There are 17 residues in the CDR3. CDR1 and CDR2 (germline): MNHEY, SVGAGI. Germline trimming cut 7 bases from V and 3 bases from J; bases unmatched to any gene: 15. The CDR3 is CASISWANRGRDYGYTF. CDR3 coding DNA: TGTGCCAGCATATCCTGGGCGAACAGGGGGCGCGACTATGGCTACACCTTC.

This clonotype was counted ten times or more. The genes are TRBV20-1 and TRBJ2-7, with a tentative D call TRBD2 (6 bases). The CDR3 contains 14 residues. Germline lookup yields CDR1 DFQATT and CDR2 SNEGSKA (reference sequence). V shed 1 base and J shed 7 bases, with 17 bases lying between them. The CDR3 reads CSARVAGQPLEQYF. CDR3 DNA sequence: TGCAGTGCTAGAGTCGCGGGGCAGCCCCTTGAGCAGTACTTC.

The V and J genes are TRBV6-5 and TRBJ1-1; the D is unclear. The CDR3 is 13 residues long. The ends were cut back, 6 bases at V and 7 bases at J, with 15 bases in the middle. Germline V gives CDR1 MNHEY, CDR2 SVGAGI. The CDR3 here is CASSRDGGFEAFF. Here the CDR3 DNA reads TGTGCCAGCAGCCGTGACGGCGGATTTGAAGCTTTCTTT.

This clonotype was counted only a few times. This chain links TRBV7-2 with TRBJ2-1; D unclear. Germline CDR1 reads SGHTA; CDR2 reads FQGNSA. Between the trimmed V and J ends, which lost 4 bases and 10 bases, there was a span of 17 bases. This CDR3 spans 14 amino acids. CDR3: CASSWERVGGEQFF. CDR3 nucleotides: TGTGCCAGCAGCTGGGAACGCGTGGGTGGCGAGCAGTTCTTC. The full variable domain, with the rest looked up from reference TRBV7-2 and TRBJ2-1, is GAGVSQSPSNKVTEKGKDVELRCDPISGHTALYWYRQSLGQGLEFLIYFQGNSAPDKSGLPSDRFSAERTGGSVSTLTIQRTQQEDSAVYLCASSWERVGGEQFFGPGTRLTVL.

Only a few counts were recorded for this clonotype. The chain combines TRBV20-1 with TRBJ2-7; a possible D gene is TRBD1 (5 bases). CDR1 and CDR2 (germline): DFQATT, SNEGSKA (reference sequence). The V end was cut by 0 bases, the J end by 2 bases, with 11 bases between. The CDR3 is 14 amino acids. CDR3 residues: CSARENRGTYEQYF. In nucleotides, the CDR3 is TGCAGTGCTAGAGAGAATAGGGGAACCTACGAGCAGTACTTC.

This clonotype appeared many times. The chain carries TRBV21-1 and TRBJ1-1; TRBD1, the D gene given by the table, was not confirmed from the DNA. TRBV21-1 is labeled a pseudogene. The CDR3 covers 16 residues. The CDR3 DNA follows: TGTGCCAGCAGCCTCTGGGATCCCGGCGGGAACACTGAAGCTTTCTTT. This codes for CASSLWDPGGNTEAFF.

Comments on this clonotype: A much more abundant neighbour one base away suggests this may be a read error. The V call is TRBV18, the J call TRBJ2-3; 12 bases align to TRBD2. This CDR3 contains 16 residues. The germline gives CDR1 KGHSH, CDR2 LQKENI. DNA of the CDR3: TGTCCCAGCTCACCCCTAGCGGGGGGGAGCACAGATACGCAGTATTTT. This gives the protein CPSSPLAGGSTDTQYF.

This clonotype was seen a few times. This rearrangement joins TRBV20-1 to TRBJ1-5; D might be TRBD1 (6 bases). This CDR3 is 13 amino acids long. V shed 5 bases and J shed 5 bases, with 13 bases lying between them. In germline, CDR1 is DFQATT, CDR2 SNEGSKA (reference sequence). The CDR3 is CSALGQQYQPQHF. The CDR3 nucleotides are TGCAGTGCTCTTGGACAGCAGTATCAGCCCCAGCATTTT.

This clonotype appeared a few times. The CDR3 protein is CSVGAGLHSYEQYF. The CDR3 nucleotides read TGCAGCGTTGGTGCGGGGTTACACTCCTACGAGCAGTACTTC. V gene TRBV29-1 combines with J gene TRBJ2-7; D is perhaps TRBD2 (6 bases). Trimming pared 4 bases from V and 0 bases from J, leaving 13 bases between. The CDR3 loop spans 14 amino acids. Germline V lookup: CDR1 SQVTM, CDR2 ANQGSEA.

There are a few counts of this clonotype. The chain has TRBV11-2 and TRBJ2-4; TRBD1 aligns across 9 bases. Trimming cost V 5 bases and J 9 bases; bases outside gene matches: 5. This CDR3 is built from 13 residues. Germline CDR1 is SGHAT and CDR2 is FQNNGV. CDR3 DNA sequence: TGTGCCAGCAGCCGGACAGGGGTCGGCATTCAGTACTTC. The encoded protein is CASSRTGVGIQYF.

The genes are TRBV6-1 and TRBJ2-7; a weak D match, TRBD1 (6 bases). The CDR3 runs 12 residues. Germline values: CDR1 MNHNS, CDR2 SASEGT. With 3 bases removed from V and 5 bases from J, the gap between germline ends came to 8 bases. The CDR3: CASSDRGDEQYF. The CDR3 nucleotides are TGTGCCAGCAGTGACAGGGGCGACGAGCAGTACTTC.

This clonotype was counted between two and nine times. The chain joins TRBV9 to TRBJ2-5; 12 bases are shared with TRBD2. The V and J ends lost 0 bases and 5 bases, in that order; junction bases with no gene match: 5. Germline-derived CDR1 and CDR2 are SGDLS and YYNGEE. This CDR3 comprises 16 residues. The chain's CDR3 is CASSVDPSGGAETQYF. For the CDR3, the DNA is TGTGCCAGCAGCGTAGATCCTAGCGGGGGGGCTGAGACCCAGTACTTC.